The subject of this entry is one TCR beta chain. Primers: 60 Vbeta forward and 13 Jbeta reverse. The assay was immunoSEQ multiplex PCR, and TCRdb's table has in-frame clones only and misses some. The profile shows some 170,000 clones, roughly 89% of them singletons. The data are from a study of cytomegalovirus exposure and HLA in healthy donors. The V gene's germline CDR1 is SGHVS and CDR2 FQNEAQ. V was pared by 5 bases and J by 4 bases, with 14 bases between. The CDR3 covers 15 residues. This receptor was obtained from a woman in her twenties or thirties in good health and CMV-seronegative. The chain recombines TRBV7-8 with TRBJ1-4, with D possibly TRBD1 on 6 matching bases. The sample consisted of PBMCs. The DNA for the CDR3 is TGTGCCAGCAGCATCGGACAGATCGTTAATGAAAAACTGTTTTTT. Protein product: CASSIGQIVNEKLFF.